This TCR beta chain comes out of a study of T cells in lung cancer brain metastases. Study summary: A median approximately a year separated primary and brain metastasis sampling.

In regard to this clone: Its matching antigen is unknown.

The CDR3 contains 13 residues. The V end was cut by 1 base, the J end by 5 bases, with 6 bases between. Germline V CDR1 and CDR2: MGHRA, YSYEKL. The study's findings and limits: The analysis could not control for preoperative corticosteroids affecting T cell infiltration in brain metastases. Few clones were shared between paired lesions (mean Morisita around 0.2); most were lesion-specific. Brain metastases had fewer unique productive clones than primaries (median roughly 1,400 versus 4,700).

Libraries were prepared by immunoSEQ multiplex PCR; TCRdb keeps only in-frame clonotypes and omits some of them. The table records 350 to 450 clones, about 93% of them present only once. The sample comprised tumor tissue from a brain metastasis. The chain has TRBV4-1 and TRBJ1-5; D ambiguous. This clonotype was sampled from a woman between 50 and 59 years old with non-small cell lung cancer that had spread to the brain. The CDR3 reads CASSQGVYQPQHF. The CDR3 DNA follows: TGCGCCAGCAGCCAAGGGGTATATCAGCCCCAGCATTTT.